Listed below are T cell receptor beta chains from one sample, sequenced in a study of vaccination effects on CD4 cells after COVID-19. Using immunoSEQ multiplex PCR, the repertoire was profiled, and TCRdb retains in-frame clones only, with some absent. Of tens of thousands of clones listed, about two thirds are singletons. The antigens of these receptors remain unknown. The sample consisted of CD4+ T cells from PBMCs cultured with HCoV-OC43 spike peptides, taken before COVID-19 vaccination. These receptors all come from a human donor who received a COVID-19 vaccine. Both conserved end residues are part of each CDR3. The D gene is left open where the match is weak. Expanded clones are given a class, and other clones once, few, many or no size at all.

-,TRBJ2-5,-,TRBV18,TGTGCCAGCTCAGGGGAGACCCAGTACTTC,CASSGETQYF
few,TRBJ1-4,TRBD1,TRBV19,TGTGCCAGTAGCTTTCTTACAGGGGGTAATGAAAAACTGTTTTTT,CASSFLTGGNEKLFF
once,TRBJ2-5,TRBD2,TRBV9,TGTGCCAGCAGCGTAGGAATTGGGACTAGCGGGGGCGTCAGGGAGACCCAGTACTTC,CASSVGIGTSGGVRETQYF
once,TRBJ2-7,-,TRBV28,TGTGCCAGCAGTTTAAGTGGGAACCCCTACGAGCAGTACTTC,CASSLSGNPYEQYF
-,TRBJ2-1,TRBD1,TRBV6-5,TGTGCCAGCAGGCCGGGACAGGGCAGAAGTGAGCAGTTCTTC,CASRPGQGRSEQFF
few,TRBJ1-6,TRBD1,TRBV3-1/TRBV3-2,TGTGCCAGCAGCCAGGGACAGGGGGTTTATAATTCACCCCTCCACTTT,CASSQGQGVYNSPLHF
few,TRBJ1-2,-,TRBV4-1,TGCGCCAGCAGCCTCGAACATGAATCCGCCCTGGGAAATGGCTACACCTTC,CASSLEHESALGNGYTF
many,TRBJ2-4,-,TRBV10-1,TGCGCCAGCAGTGAGCCGAACTTATCTACAGGGAGCAAAAACATTCAGTACTTC,CASSEPNLSTGSKNIQYF
-,TRBJ1-1,-,TRBV7-9,TGTGCCAGCAGCCAATCCCCCGGGGCGGGAGCTTTCTTT,CASSQSPGAGAFF
few,TRBJ1-2,TRBD1,TRBV30,TGTGCCTGGTCGACAGGGAACTATGGCTACACCTTC,CAWSTGNYGYTF
-,TRBJ1-5,-,TRBV28,TGTGCCAGCAGTCCCGAGGGGAGGAGCAATCAGCCCCAGCATTTT,CASSPEGRSNQPQHF
few,TRBJ2-7,-,TRBV3-1/TRBV3-2,TGTGCCAGCAGCCAAGTGGGACACTACGAGCAGTACTTC,CASSQVGHYEQYF
once,TRBJ2-1,-,TRBV12-3/TRBV12-4,TGTGCCAGCAGTTTGGGCGGTGAGCAGTTCTTC,CASSLGGEQFF
-,TRBJ1-1,-,TRBV30,TGTGCCTGGAGTGTACAGGGCGGCGTCGCAAGCAAGACTGAAGCTTTCTTT,CAWSVQGGVASKTEAFF
few,TRBJ1-3,-,TRBV18,TGTGCCAGCTCACCACAGTTTTCCGGGAACTCTGGAAACACCATATATTTT,CASSPQFSGNSGNTIYF
few,TRBJ1-6,-,TRBV6-5,TGTGCCAGCAGTCAGGACAGTCCTAATTCACCCCTCCACTTT,CASSQDSPNSPLHF
-,TRBJ2-1,TRBD2,TRBV7-2,TGTGCCAGCAGGTCGGGACTAGCGGGGTTAGGGGAGCAGTTCTTC,CASRSGLAGLGEQFF
few,TRBJ1-2,TRBD1,TRBV20-1,TGCAGTGCTAGTTTGGGGACAGGCCTTGGCTACACCTTC,CSASLGTGLGYTF
-,TRBJ2-5,TRBD2,TRBV20-1,TGCAGTGCTAGTGGGGCGGGGGGGCGGTGGGAGACCCAGTACTTC,CSASGAGGRWETQYF
-,TRBJ2-7,TRBD1,TRBV28,TGTGCCAGCAGGCAGACAGGGTACGAGCAGTACTTC,CASRQTGYEQYF
-,TRBJ2-3,-,TRBV7-8,TGTGCCAGCAGCCCCCTAGCGGATACGCAGTATTTT,CASSPLADTQYF
-,TRBJ2-7,TRBD1,TRBV10-3,TGTGCCACCACTGGGACAGGCTACGAGCAGTACTTC,CATTGTGYEQYF
few,TRBJ2-1,-,TRBV30,TGTGCCGGAGCAAAGGCGGGAGAGCAGTTCTTC,CAGAKAGEQFF
-,TRBJ2-3,TRBD1,TRBV25-1,TGTGCCAGCAGTGGCCGGGACAGGAACACAGATACGCAGTATTTT,CASSGRDRNTDTQYF
few,TRBJ1-1,TRBD1,TRBV6-5,TGTGCCAGCAGGGACGACAGGGGGTACACTGAAGCTTTCTTT,CASRDDRGYTEAFF
-,TRBJ2-5,-,TRBV5-4,TGTGCCAGCAACCAGGCACAAGAGACCCAGTACTTC,CASNQAQETQYF
-,TRBJ2-5,TRBD1,TRBV28,TGTGCCAGCAGTACAGTAGGGACAGGGGATAGAGAGACCCAGTACTTC,CASSTVGTGDRETQYF
-,TRBJ1-4,-,TRBV9,TGTGCCAGCAGCGTAGAGTACTCAACTAATGAAAAACTGTTTTTT,CASSVEYSTNEKLFF
-,TRBJ2-1,-,TRBV6-5,TGTGCCAGCTCAGCCAGCATTGAGCAGTTCTTC,CASSASIEQFF
-,TRBJ1-1,-,TRBV5-1,TGCGCCAGCAGCTTGGCCAACGGACAGAGGAACACTGAAGCTTTCTTT,CASSLANGQRNTEAFF
-,TRBJ2-5,TRBD2,TRBV4-1,TGCGCCAGCAGCCAAGTAGTGGGAGCGGGAGAAGGGGAGACCCAGTACTTC,CASSQVVGAGEGETQYF
-,TRBJ1-6,TRBD1,TRBV7-9,TGTGCCAGCAGGCGGACAGGGGGCGGATCACCCCTCCACTTT,CASRRTGGGSPLHF
few,TRBJ2-3,-,TRBV7-9,TGTGCCAGCAGCTTCCGGGAGCGCACAGATACGCAGTATTTT,CASSFRERTDTQYF
few,TRBJ2-7,-,TRBV30,TGTGCCTGGAGCGGGTCCAACTTTGGTTTC,CAWSGSNFGF
-,TRBJ1-2,-,TRBV4-1,TGCGCCAGCAGCCCGGGGTTAATGGGGGGCTACACCTTC,CASSPGLMGGYTF
-,TRBJ1-6,TRBD1,TRBV5-1,TGCGCCAGCAGCACTGGACAGGGCCCCTTTAATAATTCACCCCTCCACTTT,CASSTGQGPFNNSPLHF
-,TRBJ2-7,TRBD2,TRBV6-4,TGTGCCAGCAGTGACTCGAACGGGAGGTCCTACGAGCAGTACTTC,CASSDSNGRSYEQYF
-,TRBJ1-3,-,TRBV9,TGTGCCAGCAGCCGGGGGGACACCATATATTTT,CASSRGDTIYF
-,TRBJ2-1,-,TRBV29-1,TGCAGCGTTGTGGACCCGACCTACAATGAGCAGTTCTTC,CSVVDPTYNEQFF
-,TRBJ1-5,TRBD1,TRBV11-2,TGTGCCAGCAGCATACAGGGGAGTCAGCAGCCCCAGCATTTT,CASSIQGSQQPQHF
-,TRBJ2-7,-,TRBV15,TGTGCCACCAGCGGGACGGCGGGGGAGCAGTACTTC,CATSGTAGEQYF